The 12 T cell receptor beta chains listed next were all sequenced from one sample in a study of shared clonotypes between healthy human individuals. The table came from immunoSEQ multiplex PCR; TCRdb's copy has only in-frame clones and leaves some out. This sample has 95,000 to 120,000 clones, with about 62% found just once. The sequencing sample was made of memory CD8+ T cells sorted from blood. The subset denotes: CD45RO+ cells pooled with CCR7-negative TemRA cells. The receptors shown here come from a woman in her 30s in good health.

At least ten counts were recorded for this clone. The V and J genes are TRBV6-4 and TRBJ1-2, with 8 bases lining up with TRBD1. The trim removed 3 bases at V and 5 bases at J, leaving 8 bases unmatched. This CDR3 is built from 15 residues. Germline V gene data show CDR1 as MRHNA and CDR2 as SNTAGT. The CDR3 is CASSETGDGVYGYTF. The CDR3 nucleotides read TGTGCCAGCAGTGAGACAGGGGATGGGGTTTATGGCTACACCTTC.

This clone has just a few counts. The chain couples TRBV6-1 to TRBJ2-7; no clear D. V was cut by 1 base and J by 0 bases, with 10 bases left in between. This CDR3 region has 15 residues. From germline, CDR1 is MNHNS and CDR2 SASEGT. CDR3 region: CASSEGSFSSYEQYF. For the CDR3, the DNA is TGTGCCAGCAGTGAAGGCAGCTTCAGCTCCTACGAGCAGTACTTC.

The chain uses TRBV7-9 and TRBJ2-7, with D tentatively TRBD1 or TRBD2 (6 bases each). The CDR3 runs 17 residues. The V gene lost 5 bases and the J gene lost 2 bases, with 22 bases spanning the gap. Germline V gene sequence: CDR1 SEHNR, CDR2 FQNEAQ (reference sequence). CDR3 nucleotide sequence: TGTGCCAGCAGCCCCCGGGAGACAGGCGTGCCAGCCTACGAGCAGTACTTC. It translates to CASSPRETGVPAYEQYF.

This clone was observed a single time. This sequence joins TRBV7-1 and TRBJ2-7; D remains unclear. TRBV7-1 is labeled an ORF, and its function is uncertain. Trimming left V 4 bases short and J 2 bases short, with 6 bases between. The CDR3 runs 12 residues. This CDR3 reads CASSLVTYEQYF. Here the CDR3 DNA reads TGTGCCAGCAGCTTAGTCACCTACGAGCAGTACTTC.

The sample holds one count of this clone. The chain is built from TRBV30 and TRBJ2-5; TRBD2 aligns across 8 bases. V trimming: 3 bases; J trimming: 5 bases; junction bases outside the gene matches: 14. Per germline, CDR1 GTSNPN and CDR2 SVGIG (reference sequence). The CDR3 contains 16 residues. The CDR3 nucleotides read TGTGCCTGGAGGGGGGTGAAGCGGGAGTTAGGGGAGACCCAGTACTTC. Its translation: CAWRGVKRELGETQYF.

This clone was picked up a small number of times. V gene TRBV25-1 combines with J gene TRBJ1-1; no clear D. Germline CDR1 is MGHDK and CDR2 is SYGVNS. This CDR3 contains 13 residues. V lost 8 bases and J lost 0, with 10 bases in between. The CDR3 DNA sequence: TGTGCCAGCCAACCTTCCGTGAACACTGAAGCTTTCTTT. Protein sequence: CASQPSVNTEAFF.

The genes are TRBV27 and TRBJ2-7; 11 bases map to TRBD2. Germline V gives CDR1 MNHEY, CDR2 SMNVEV (reference sequence). CDR3 length equals 15 residues. The J segment lost 6 bases and the V segment lost 1 base, leaving 5 bases of the junction unmatched. The chain's CDR3 is CASSLLAGGFFEQYF. CDR3 sequence (DNA): TGTGCCAGCAGTTTATTAGCGGGAGGGTTTTTCGAGCAGTACTTC.

This sequence joins TRBV6-6 and TRBJ2-7, with D possibly TRBD1 on 5 matching bases. V lost 11 bases, J lost 1 base, and 18 bases lay in between. CDR1 is MNHNY and CDR2 is SVGAGI in the germline V gene (reference sequence). The CDR3 runs 14 residues. CDR3 nucleotide sequence: TGTGCCCCCAGTCAGGGTAAGAAGTCCTACGAGCAGTACTTC. Protein: CAPSQGKKSYEQYF.

This chain links TRBV19 with TRBJ1-2, with 8 nucleotides matching TRBD1. This CDR3 region has 14 residues. After removal of 4 bases from V and 3 bases from J, the junction contained 4 bases not matched to a gene. Per the germline V gene, CDR1 is LNHDA and CDR2 is SQIVND (reference sequence). The CDR3 protein is CASSTGQGYYGYTF. The CDR3 bases are TGTGCCAGTAGTACCGGACAGGGATACTATGGCTACACCTTC.

The chain joins TRBV25-1 to TRBJ1-1; the match to TRBD1 covers 8 bases. CDR1 is MGHDK and CDR2 is SYGVNS in the germline V gene. Trimming at V came to 7 bases and at J to 4 bases, leaving 5 bases not matched to a gene. The CDR3 covers 13 residues. This CDR3 reads CASMTGVTTEAFF. Written as DNA, the CDR3 is TGTGCCAGCATGACAGGGGTTACCACTGAAGCTTTCTTT.

The genes are TRBV7-6 and TRBJ2-6; D is unresolved. Trimming stripped 6 bases from V and 0 bases from J, with 6 bases between. In germline, CDR1 is SGHVS, CDR2 FNYEAQ. CDR3 length equals 14 residues. The CDR3 sequence: CASRASSGANVLTF. The CDR3 bases are TGTGCCAGCAGGGCGAGCTCTGGGGCCAACGTCCTGACTTTC.

The chain combines TRBV6-1 with TRBJ2-6; D is uncertain. Germline V gene data show CDR1 as MNHNS and CDR2 as SASEGT. This CDR3 comprises 15 residues. V shed 4 bases and J shed 0 bases, with 7 bases lying between them. Here the CDR3 DNA reads TGTGCCAGCAGTGGCCGGAACTCTGGGGCCAACGTCCTGACTTTC. Translated: CASSGRNSGANVLTF.